These T cell receptor beta chains were read from a single sample in a study of cytomegalovirus exposure and HLA in healthy donors. Data came from immunoSEQ multiplex PCR; TCRdb stores just in-frame clones and leaves some out. The sample has roughly 52,000 clones; about 50% are singletons. The sample taken for sequencing was PBMCs. These receptors were collected from a human donor in good health. The CDR3 runs from the conserved cysteine through the conserved F or W. D genes are given only for firm matches. Some rows have no size entry. The others give once, few or many, or a class for an expanded clone.

len: 14
v_gene: TRBV5-6
j_gene: TRBJ2-1
d_gene: NA
abundance: NA
CDR3aa: CASSSNEPVPVKFF
CDR3nt: TGTGCCAGCAGCTCAAACGAACCGGTCCCCGTGAAGTTCTTC

len: 19
v_gene: TRBV4-3
j_gene: TRBJ1-6
d_gene: TRBD1
abundance: NA
CDR3aa: CASSQERGQGLSWDSPLHF
CDR3nt: TGCGCCAGCAGCCAAGAGAGGGGACAGGGCTTAAGTTGGGATTCACCCCTCCACTTT

len: 15
v_gene: TRBV9
j_gene: TRBJ2-5
d_gene: TRBD1
abundance: NA
CDR3aa: CASSAGQGGKETQYF
CDR3nt: TGTGCCAGCAGCGCCGGACAGGGTGGAAAGGAGACCCAGTACTTC

len: 16
v_gene: TRBV15
j_gene: TRBJ2-3
d_gene: NA
abundance: once
CDR3aa: CATNKWSAGSTDTQYF
CDR3nt: TGTGCCACCAACAAGTGGTCGGCAGGGAGCACAGATACGCAGTATTTT

len: 15
v_gene: TRBV2
j_gene: TRBJ2-5
d_gene: TRBD2
abundance: NA
CDR3aa: CASRPSGGAQETQYF
CDR3nt: TGTGCCAGCAGACCTAGCGGGGGGGCCCAAGAGACCCAGTACTTC

len: 15
v_gene: TRBV4-1
j_gene: TRBJ1-2
d_gene: NA
abundance: NA
CDR3aa: CASSQAETLGYGYTF
CDR3nt: TGCGCCAGCAGCCAAGCGGAGACCCTTGGGTATGGCTACACCTTC

len: 15
v_gene: TRBV11-2
j_gene: TRBJ1-6
d_gene: TRBD1
abundance: NA
CDR3aa: CASSLYRGSNSPLHF
CDR3nt: TGTGCCAGCAGCCTCTACAGGGGGAGCAATTCACCCCTCCACTTT

len: 13
v_gene: TRBV5-5
j_gene: TRBJ1-2
d_gene: TRBD1
abundance: once
CDR3aa: CASSILTGGGYTF
CDR3nt: TGTGCCAGCAGCATACTGACAGGGGGCGGCTACACCTTC

len: 17
v_gene: TRBV5-1
j_gene: TRBJ2-5
d_gene: TRBD2
abundance: many
CDR3aa: CASSGGLAGGRVETQYF
CDR3nt: TGCGCCAGCAGCGGAGGACTAGCGGGGGGCCGGGTAGAGACCCAGTACTTC

len: 13
v_gene: TRBV4-1
j_gene: TRBJ1-2
d_gene: NA
abundance: NA
CDR3aa: CASSLTRPGGYTF
CDR3nt: TGCGCCAGCAGCCTGACCCGCCCAGGAGGCTACACCTTC

len: 14
v_gene: TRBV4-3
j_gene: TRBJ2-3
d_gene: NA
abundance: many
CDR3aa: CASSQDFPRFPQYF
CDR3nt: TGCGCCAGCAGCCAAGATTTTCCCAGGTTTCCGCAGTATTTT

len: 15
v_gene: TRBV6-5
j_gene: TRBJ2-6
d_gene: NA
abundance: NA
CDR3aa: CASSSRVTGANVLTF
CDR3nt: TGTGCCAGCAGTTCACGGGTGACTGGGGCCAACGTCCTGACTTTC

len: 13
v_gene: TRBV7-2
j_gene: TRBJ1-3
d_gene: NA
abundance: NA
CDR3aa: CASSPYYGNTIYF
CDR3nt: TGTGCCAGCAGCCCCTACTACGGAAACACCATATATTTT